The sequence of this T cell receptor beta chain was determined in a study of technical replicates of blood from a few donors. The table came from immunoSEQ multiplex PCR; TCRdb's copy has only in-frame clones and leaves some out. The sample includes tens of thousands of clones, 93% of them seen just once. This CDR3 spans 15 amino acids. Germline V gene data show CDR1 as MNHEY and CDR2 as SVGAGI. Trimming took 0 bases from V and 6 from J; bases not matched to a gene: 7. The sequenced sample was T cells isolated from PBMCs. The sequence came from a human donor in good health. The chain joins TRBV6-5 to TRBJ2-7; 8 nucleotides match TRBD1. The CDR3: CASSYSGTGHGEQYF. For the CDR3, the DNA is TGTGCCAGCAGTTACTCTGGGACAGGACACGGCGAGCAGTACTTC.